These 3 T cell receptor beta chains were sequenced from one sample in a study of T cells in tuberculosis. Cells were sorted from thawed PBMC rested overnight and stained with GMM-loaded CD1B tetramer, viability dye and anti-CD3. C32 glucose monomycolate from Rhodococcus equi was loaded onto the CD1B tetramers. Profiled with immunoSEQ multiplex PCR; TCRdb holds only in-frame clones, not every one. The sample includes around 60,000 clones, roughly 79% of them seen just once. The sequenced sample consisted of CD1b-GMM tetramer-negative cells sorted from PBMCs. The source of these receptors is an adult woman with latent tuberculosis.

This sequence joins TRBV7-2 and TRBJ2-7; 8 bases are shared with TRBD2. CDR1 is SGHTA and CDR2 is FQGNSA in the germline V gene. V dropped 1 base and J dropped 4; count of bases not matched to a gene: 3. The CDR3 runs to 14 residues. The CDR3 sequence: CASSLVGLAYEQYF. Written as DNA, the CDR3 is TGTGCCAGCAGCTTAGTCGGACTAGCTTACGAGCAGTACTTC.

Only one count was recorded for this clone. The V call is TRBV7-8, the J call TRBJ2-2; perhaps TRBD2 as D (6 bases). In germline, CDR1 is SGHVS, CDR2 FQNEAQ. The CDR3 is 15 amino acids. With 4 bases removed from V and 4 bases from J, the gap between germline ends came to 13 bases. CDR3 loop: CASSSPGLFTGELFF. The CDR3 DNA reads as TGTGCCAGCAGCTCGCCGGGACTTTTCACCGGGGAGCTGTTTTTT. Combining the CDR3 with reference TRBV7-8 and TRBJ2-2 gives the whole variable domain GAGVSQSPRYKVAKRGQDVALRCDPISGHVSLFWYQQALGQGPEFLTYFQNEAQLDKSGLPSDRFFAERPEGSVSTLKIQRTQQEDSAVYLCASSSPGLFTGELFFGEGSRLTVL.

This clone came up once. This chain connects TRBV28 to TRBJ2-3; the D is unclear. The CDR3 runs to 18 residues. CDR1 and CDR2 from the germline V gene are MDHEN and SYDVKM. V was pared by 5 bases and J by 0 bases, with 21 bases between. CDR3 region: CASSDFLKSGYSTDTQYF. The CDR3, as DNA: TGTGCCAGCAGTGACTTCCTTAAGAGTGGCTATAGCACAGATACGCAGTATTTT.